The 12 T cell receptor beta chains given below trace back to one sample, sequenced in a study of T cell changes during pregnancy in multiple sclerosis. Assay used: immunoSEQ multiplex PCR; TCRdb lists only in-frame clones, some missing. The table has tens of thousands of clones, around 87% seen once. Material: CD4+ T cells from peripheral blood mononuclear cells, obtained in the second trimester of pregnancy. The origin of the receptors is a female donor with multiple sclerosis, enrolled in a pregnancy study.

V gene TRBV5-1 combines with J gene TRBJ1-2, with TRBD1 matching over 7 bases. The ends lost 4 bases at V and 0 bases at J; junction bases unmatched: 3. The CDR3 spans 14 residues. Germline CDR1 reads SGHRS; CDR2 reads YFSETQ. For the CDR3, the DNA is TGCGCCAGCAGCCGGGACAGTTCTAACTATGGCTACACCTTC. Its translation is CASSRDSSNYGYTF.

In DNA form, the CDR3 reads TGTGCCAGCAGTGAACACGGTAAAAACATTCAGTACTTC. Translating it yields CASSEHGKNIQYF. The chain employs TRBV2 and TRBJ2-4; unclear D gene. Deletions cut 2 bases from V and 4 bases from J, with 6 bases between. Germline V gives CDR1 SNHLY, CDR2 FYNNEI. The CDR3 spans 13 residues.

The V call is TRBV5-1, the J call TRBJ1-1; D is ambiguous. CDR1 is SGHRS and CDR2 is YFSETQ in the germline V gene. The CDR3 runs 14 residues. V was trimmed by 4 bases and J by 4 bases, leaving 14 bases between them. The CDR3 protein is CASSLAAAGTEAFF. CDR3 DNA sequence: TGCGCCAGCAGCCTGGCGGCAGCGGGCACTGAAGCTTTCTTT.

The chain uses TRBV6-1 and TRBJ1-3; D is unresolved. V lost 5 bases and J lost 7, with 15 bases in between. The CDR3 has 14 residues. Germline CDR1 is MNHNS and CDR2 is SASEGT. The CDR3 sequence: CASSSVLRGNTIYF. In DNA, the CDR3 is TGTGCCAGCAGTTCGGTCCTCCGCGGGAACACCATATATTTT.

The DNA for the CDR3 is TGTGCCAGCAGCTTCAGGGTTAATGGGGAGACCCAGTACTTC. Protein sequence: CASSFRVNGETQYF. The chain has TRBV13 and TRBJ2-5, with D possibly TRBD1 on 5 matching bases. V was clipped by 3 bases and J by 5 bases, with 13 bases between them. This CDR3 is built from 14 residues. Germline CDR1 PRHDT, CDR2 FYEKMQ (reference sequence).

The rearrangement uses TRBV19 and TRBJ1-2, with 7 bases fitting TRBD1. The CDR3 loop spans 15 amino acids. Germline CDR1 LNHDA, CDR2 SQIVND (reference sequence). V gave up 7 bases and J gave up 6 bases; unmatched junction bases: 14. The CDR3 region is CASTPRKDRVHGYTF. The CDR3 nucleotides read TGTGCCAGTACCCCCCGGAAAGACAGGGTTCATGGCTACACCTTC.

The chain links TRBV27 to TRBJ2-1, with D possibly matching TRBD1 (6 bases). The V end lost 1 base, the J end lost 6 bases, and 16 bases lay between the germline ends. CDR1 is MNHEY and CDR2 is SMNVEV in the germline V gene (reference sequence). The CDR3 has 16 amino acids. CDR3 in DNA: TGTGCCAGCAGTTTATTGATGGGGGCTAGGTTCAATGAGCAGTTCTTC. Translating gives CASSLLMGARFNEQFF.

The sample holds a few counts of this clone. This rearrangement joins TRBV27 to TRBJ2-1; a weak D match, TRBD1 (6 bases). V was pared by 4 bases and J by 2 bases, with 12 bases between. Germline CDR1 reads MNHEY; CDR2 reads SMNVEV (reference sequence). The CDR3 spans 15 residues. The CDR3 DNA reads as TGTGCCAGCAGTTCAGGGACAACGACCTACAATGAGCAGTTCTTC. Its translation is CASSSGTTTYNEQFF.

The chain combines TRBV7-8 with TRBJ2-7, with TRBD2 identical over 10 bases. This CDR3 is built from 14 residues. After removal of 5 bases from V and 6 bases from J, the junction contained 7 bases not matched to a gene. Germline V gene sequence: CDR1 SGHVS, CDR2 FQNEAQ. CDR3 sequence reads: CASSISSGSGEQYF. Written as DNA, the CDR3 is TGTGCCAGCAGCATATCTAGCGGGAGCGGCGAGCAGTACTTC. The complete variable domain, with remaining parts taken from reference TRBV7-8 and TRBJ2-7, reads GAGVSQSPRYKVAKRGQDVALRCDPISGHVSLFWYQQALGQGPEFLTYFQNEAQLDKSGLPSDRFFAERPEGSVSTLKIQRTQQEDSAVYLCASSISSGSGEQYFGPGTRLTVT.

This clone has just one count. The chain uses TRBV7-9 and TRBJ2-2; 7 positions agree with TRBD1. Trimming took 5 bases from V and 4 from J; bases not matched to a gene: 10. In germline, CDR1 is SEHNR, CDR2 FQNEAQ (reference sequence). The length of the CDR3 is 16 residues. The CDR3 region has the DNA TGTGCCAGCAGCCCGAAATACGGGACAGCCACCGGGGAGCTGTTTTTT. This translates into CASSPKYGTATGELFF. Using reference TRBV7-9 and TRBJ2-2 for the parts outside the CDR3, the full variable domain is DTGVSQNPRHKITKRGQNVTFRCDPISEHNRLYWYRQTLGQGPEFLTYFQNEAQLEKSRLLSDRFSAERPKGSFSTLEIQRTEQGDSAMYLCASSPKYGTATGELFFGEGSRLTVL.

The CDR3 region has the DNA TGTGCCATCAGTGAGAGACAGGGGGCCGCCTACGAGCAGTACTTC. Translated, it gives CAISERQGAAYEQYF. The chain combines TRBV10-3 with TRBJ2-7; 10 bases are a match to TRBD1. Germline V gene data show CDR1 as ENHRY and CDR2 as SYGVKD. J gave up 2 bases and V 2 bases, and 3 bases lay outside the gene matches. This CDR3 spans 15 amino acids.

V is TRBV15 and J is TRBJ1-1; 7 positions agree with TRBD1. The CDR3 consists of 14 residues. Germline V gene lookup returns CDR1 LNHNV and CDR2 YYDKDF (reference sequence). J lost 4 bases, V lost 3 bases, and 5 bases had no gene match. The CDR3 region has the DNA TGTGCCACCAGCAGCGGACAGGAGGGCACTGAAGCTTTCTTT. Its protein product is CATSSGQEGTEAFF.